This is a list of T cell receptor beta chains from one sample in a study of glioma-infiltrating T cells. TCRdb re-derived calls from the multiplex PCR reads in MiXCR, one entry per CDR3 protein. Of 150,000 or so distinct CDR3 sequences in the sample, approximately 39% were seen once. The sequencing input was glioma tissue, nonneoplastic brain tissue, or PBMCs (not recorded which). The receptors originated from a human donor with low-grade glioma or glioblastoma, undergoing nonglioma brain surgery, or in good health (not recorded which). Both conserved end residues are part of each CDR3. D genes are given only for firm matches. Expanded clones get a size class; other rows say once, few or many, or leave the size out.

>-|TRBJ2-7|TRBD2|TRBV20-1
CSAPIAGVGEQYF
TGCAGTGCTCCCATAGCGGGAGTGGGAGAGCAGTACTTC
>-|TRBJ2-7|TRBD1|TRBV18
CASSLPGQGAGEQYF
TGTGCCAGCTCACTTCCGGGACAGGGGGCGGGAGAGCAGTACTTC
>-|TRBJ1-1|-|TRBV20-1
CSASRTGNLNTEGFF
TGCAGTGCTAGTAGAACAGGTAACCTGAACACTGAAGGTTTCTTT
>few|TRBJ2-2|TRBD1|TRBV27
CASTGGQELTGELFF
TGTGCCAGCACAGGGGGACAGGAATTAACCGGGGAGCTGTTTTTT
>once|TRBJ2-5|TRBD2|TRBV9
CASSPSSGGAGETQYF
TGTGCCAGCAGCCCTTCTAGCGGGGGGGCCGGAGAGACCCAGTACTTC
>few|TRBJ2-3|-|TRBV20-1
CSAEGRSTDTQYF
TGCAGTGCAGAGGGTCGGAGCACAGATACGCAGTATTTT
>few|TRBJ1-1|TRBD1|TRBV7-2
CASRATGDTEAFF
TGTGCCAGCAGAGCGACAGGGGACACTGAAGCTTTCTTT
>-|TRBJ2-7|TRBD2|TRBV20-1
CSASYAGGRGEQYF
TGCAGTGCTAGTTATGCGGGAGGTAGAGGCGAGCAGTACTTC
>few|TRBJ2-6|-|TRBV15
CATSPFSSGANVLTF
TGTGCCACCAGCCCCTTTTCCTCTGGGGCCAACGTCCTGACTTTC
>-|TRBJ2-7|TRBD1|TRBV28
CASSDRGAPYEQYF
TGTGCCAGCAGCGACAGGGGGGCACCCTACGAGCAGTACTTC
>-|TRBJ1-5|-|TRBV15
CATSRAPHPGTEPQHF
TGTGCCACCAGCAGAGCCCCACACCCCGGGACGGAGCCCCAGCATTTT
>few|TRBJ2-5|TRBD1|TRBV20-1
CSARDRTGVETQYF
TGCAGTGCTCGAGACCGGACAGGGGTAGAGACCCAGTACTTC
>-|TRBJ2-3|TRBD1|TRBV4-2
CASSLQTGPDTQYF
TGTGCCAGCAGCCTCCAGACAGGGCCAGATACGCAGTATTTT
>many|TRBJ1-2|-|TRBV20-1
CSATGTNYGYTF
TGCAGTGCTACCGGGACAAACTATGGCTACACCTTC
>-|TRBJ2-3|-|TRBV7-2
CASSLGPLDTQYF
TGTGCCAGCAGCCTAGGACCTCTGGATACGCAGTATTTT
>-|TRBJ1-1|-|TRBV20-1
CSASKAGRNTEAFF
TGCAGTGCTAGTAAGGCAGGGAGGAACACTGAAGCTTTCTTT
>few|TRBJ2-1|TRBD1|TRBV6-2/TRBV6-3
CASSYSRDRGSDEQFF
TGTGCCAGCAGTTACTCCCGGGACAGGGGTTCCGATGAGCAGTTCTTC
>-|TRBJ2-1|-|TRBV7-2
CASSLALRGEQFF
TGTGCCAGCAGCTTAGCGCTAAGGGGCGAGCAGTTCTTC
>-|TRBJ2-7|TRBD1|TRBV9
CASSVSGQGAGEQYF
TGTGCCAGCAGCGTCAGCGGACAGGGGGCTGGTGAGCAGTACTTC
>few|TRBJ2-2|TRBD2|TRBV27
CASTTWGAGAGELFF
TGTGCCAGCACCACCTGGGGAGCGGGGGCCGGGGAGCTGTTTTTT
>-|TRBJ2-3|TRBD2|TRBV6-2/TRBV6-3
CASSSPLAGFTDTQYF
TGTGCCAGCAGTTCCCCCTTAGCGGGTTTCACAGATACGCAGTATTTT
>-|TRBJ1-2|-|TRBV24-1
CATSNSGFNYGYTF
TGTGCCACCAGCAACTCAGGGTTTAACTATGGCTACACCTTC
>-|TRBJ2-1|TRBD2|TRBV2
CASSESGRVNEQFF
TGTGCCAGCAGTGAAAGCGGGAGGGTCAATGAGCAGTTCTTC
>-|TRBJ1-6|-|TRBV20-1
CSASLGAPKNSPLHF
TGCAGTGCTTCATTGGGGGCGCCGAAAAATTCACCCCTCCACTTT
>-|TRBJ2-7|TRBD2|TRBV20-1
CSASGGASEQYF
TGCAGTGCTAGCGGGGGGGCCTCCGAGCAGTACTTC
>few|TRBJ2-6|-|TRBV6-1
CASSPTGANVLTF
TGTGCCAGCAGTCCAACTGGGGCCAACGTCCTGACTTTC
>few|TRBJ1-5|-|TRBV20-1
CSAPDPKTNQPQHF
TGCAGTGCTCCTGACCCTAAGACAAATCAGCCCCAGCATTTT
>few|TRBJ2-7|-|TRBV7-9
CASSYDNGEQYF
TGTGCCAGCAGCTACGATAATGGCGAGCAGTACTTC
>-|TRBJ2-3|-|TRBV20-1
CSASLADTQYF
TGCAGTGCTAGCCTCGCAGATACGCAGTATTTT
>-|TRBJ2-1|TRBD2|TRBV5-1
CASSLTMTSGGYNEQFF
TGCGCCAGCAGCTTGACAATGACTAGCGGGGGGTACAATGAGCAGTTCTTC
>-|TRBJ2-7|-|TRBV27
CASSLRRGPYERYF
TGTGCCAGCAGTTTGCGCAGGGGCCCCTACGAGCGGTACTTC
>few|TRBJ1-2|TRBD1|TRBV27
CASSNIGTGSGYTF
TGTGCCAGCAGTAACATCGGGACAGGGAGTGGCTACACCTTC
>few|TRBJ2-3|-|TRBV7-2
CASGTSLADTQYF
TGTGCCAGCGGCACTAGTTTGGCAGATACGCAGTATTTT
>-|TRBJ2-7|TRBD1|TRBV29-1
CSVDSGQGSDYEQYF
TGCAGCGTTGATTCCGGACAGGGAAGCGACTACGAGCAGTACTTC
>-|TRBJ2-3|TRBD1|TRBV28
CASSIKFGQGSADTQYF
TGTGCCAGCAGTATAAAATTCGGACAGGGATCAGCAGATACGCAGTATTTT
>-|TRBJ2-7|TRBD1|TRBV6-2/TRBV6-3
CASSGDRAYEQYF
TGTGCCAGCAGTGGGGACAGAGCCTACGAGCAGTACTTC
>many|TRBJ2-1|TRBD2|TRBV4-1
CASSQDGGFYEQFF
TGCGCCAGCAGCCAAGACGGGGGGTTTTACGAGCAGTTCTTC
>-|TRBJ2-1|TRBD2|TRBV6-5
CASSVLAGGQFF
TGTGCCAGCAGTGTTCTAGCGGGGGGACAGTTCTTC
>many|TRBJ2-1|TRBD2|TRBV6-1
CASSRGPAGGRNEQFF
TGTGCCAGCAGTCGGGGGCCAGCGGGGGGCCGGAATGAGCAGTTCTTC
>-|TRBJ2-3|-|TRBV20-1
CSALSVSTDTQYF
TGCAGTGCCCTTTCAGTGAGCACAGATACGCAGTATTTT
>-|TRBJ2-3|-|TRBV5-1
CASRKGELSTDTQYF
TGCGCCAGCAGGAAAGGGGAACTTAGCACAGATACGCAGTATTTT